The next 27 T cell receptor beta chains were all read from a single sample in a study of Tregs in tolerant kidney transplant recipients. Data came from immunoSEQ multiplex PCR; TCRdb stores just in-frame clones and leaves some out. The sample holds tens of thousands of clones, 90% to 95% seen once. Sequences were obtained from CD8+ T cells from blood. These receptors were collected from a human donor in good health.

This chain joins TRBV6-1 and TRBJ1-3; D is unresolved. This CDR3 comprises 13 residues. In germline, CDR1 is MNHNS, CDR2 SASEGT. V lost 8 bases and J 4 bases, leaving 12 bases between the germline ends. The CDR3: CASPPTYGNTIYF. CDR3 nucleotides: TGTGCCAGCCCCCCGACATACGGAAACACCATATATTTT.

This clone appeared a single time. The chain has TRBV4-2 and TRBJ1-2, with D uncertain. Looked up from germline, CDR1 is LGHNA and CDR2 is YNFKEQ. The CDR3 runs to 16 residues. Trimming cost V 5 bases and J 3 bases, with 19 bases left between them. For the CDR3, the DNA is TGTGCCAGCAGCTCGGCCGGGAGGAGTCGCGACTATGGCTACACCTTC. Protein product: CASSSAGRSRDYGYTF.

By proportion, this clone is medium-sized. V usage is TRBV11-3 and J usage is TRBJ2-1; D perhaps matches TRBD1 (6 bases). V lost 6 bases and J 2 bases, leaving 8 bases between the germline ends. Germline V gives CDR1 SGHNT, CDR2 YENEEA. This CDR3 is built from 13 residues. CDR3 sequence (DNA): TGTGCCAGCAGGGACAGTACCTACAATGAGCAGTTCTTC. This codes for CASRDSTYNEQFF.

The chain recombines TRBV10-2 with TRBJ2-7; 7 bases align to TRBD2. CDR1 and CDR2 from the germline V gene are WSHSY and SAAADI. The CDR3 covers 16 residues. V lost 7 bases to trimming and J lost 1 base; unmatched junction nucleotides: 13. The CDR3 DNA sequence: TGCGCCAGCACCGAGAACGGGCTAGCGGCTTCCTACGAGCAGTACTTC. Its translation: CASTENGLAASYEQYF.

The V and J genes are TRBV9 and TRBJ2-1; weak D call: TRBD2 (7 bases). Trimming shortened V by 2 bases and J by 0 bases, and 9 bases separated the two germline ends. The CDR3 covers 15 residues. Germline lookup yields CDR1 SGDLS and CDR2 YYNGEE. CDR3 in amino acids: CASSVAGASYNEQFF. CDR3 DNA: TGTGCCAGCAGCGTCGCGGGGGCCTCCTACAATGAGCAGTTCTTC.

The V call is TRBV11-2, the J call TRBJ2-7; no firm D call. Trimming removed 2 bases at V and 5 bases at J, with 1 base between. The germline CDR1 and CDR2 sequences are SGHAT and FQNNGV. The CDR3 spans 10 residues. CDR3 in DNA: TGTGCCAGCAGCTTAAACGAGCAGTACTTC. Its translation: CASSLNEQYF.

V and J are TRBV5-6 and TRBJ2-5, with TRBD2 identical over 8 bases. J gave up 1 base and V 3 bases, and 14 bases lay outside the gene matches. From germline, CDR1 is SGHDT and CDR2 YYEEEE. The length of the CDR3 is 18 residues. This CDR3 is CASSSPLGGLGLQETQYF. CDR3 coding DNA: TGTGCCAGCAGCTCCCCCCTGGGGGGACTAGGCCTCCAAGAGACCCAGTACTTC.

The chain recombines TRBV5-6 with TRBJ1-2; D is uncertain. Per germline, CDR1 SGHDT and CDR2 YYEEEE. Trimming pared 3 bases from V and 8 bases from J, leaving 23 bases between. The CDR3 spans 16 residues. CDR3 bases: TGTGCCAGCAGCTACGCAAGGGCAGGTCCCATTGGGGGCTACACCTTC. Amino acids: CASSYARAGPIGGYTF.

This rearrangement joins TRBV6-1 to TRBJ2-7; no clear D gene. CDR1 and CDR2 from the germline V gene are MNHNS and SASEGT. The CDR3 contains 12 residues. V lost 6 bases and J lost 2, with 8 bases in between. The CDR3 DNA sequence: TGTGCCAGCAGCGGCCTAACCTACGAGCAGTACTTC. It is translated as CASSGLTYEQYF.

This rearrangement joins TRBV11-2 to TRBJ2-3; no definite D call. This CDR3 has 13 amino acids. Germline lookup yields CDR1 SGHAT and CDR2 FQNNGV. V lost 5 bases, J lost 1 base, and 7 bases lay in between. CDR3 DNA: TGTGCCAGCAGCCCCTCCCGCACAGATACGCAGTATTTT. Translating it yields CASSPSRTDTQYF.

The chain employs TRBV19 and TRBJ2-2; D ambiguous. The CDR3 consists of 13 residues. Trimming removed 1 base at V and 5 bases at J, with 5 bases between. Per germline, CDR1 LNHDA and CDR2 SQIVND (reference sequence). CDR3: CASSIASTGELFF. The CDR3 nucleotides read TGTGCCAGTAGTATAGCAAGTACCGGGGAGCTGTTTTTT.

The chain combines TRBV16 with TRBJ1-1; D is ambiguous. Trimming cost V 3 bases and J 3 bases, with 11 bases left between them. The CDR3 extends over 14 amino acids. Germline V gives CDR1 KGHSY, CDR2 FQNENV. For the CDR3, the DNA is TGTGCCAGCAGCCATCGTGACTATTACACTGAAGCTTTCTTT. This translates into CASSHRDYYTEAFF.

The J gene is TRBJ1-1, the V gene TRBV12-5; the match to TRBD1 covers 11 bases. There are 15 residues in the CDR3. Germline-derived CDR1 and CDR2 are LGHNT and FRNRAP. The trim removed 5 bases at V and 5 bases at J, leaving 7 bases unmatched. CDR3 DNA sequence: TGTGCTAGTGGTCTAGGACAGGGGGCGCGGACTGAAGCTTTCTTT. It is translated as CASGLGQGARTEAFF.

The rearrangement links TRBV5-1 to TRBJ2-7; tentative D call: TRBD2 (6 bases). The CDR3 is made up of 15 amino acids. Germline V gene data show CDR1 as SGHRS and CDR2 as YFSETQ. Trimming shortened V by 0 bases and J by 5 bases, and 15 bases separated the two germline ends. CDR3 in DNA: TGCGCCAGCAGCTTGGGACGGGGGATGCGGAACGAGCAGTACTTC. This translates into CASSLGRGMRNEQYF.

The chain recombines TRBV7-3 with TRBJ2-5; D could derive from TRBD1 or TRBD2 (5 bases each). Trimming cost V 3 bases and J 5 bases, with 16 bases left between them. The CDR3 loop spans 15 amino acids. Germline loops: CDR1 SGHTA, CDR2 FQGTGA. The CDR3 spells CASSLGPFHGETQYF. Written as DNA, the CDR3 is TGTGCCAGCAGCTTGGGACCCTTCCACGGGGAGACCCAGTACTTC.

The chain couples TRBV7-2 to TRBJ1-5, with D unclear. CDR3 length: 15 amino acids. Germline loops: CDR1 SGHTA, CDR2 FQGNSA. With 5 bases removed from V and 0 bases from J, the gap between germline ends came to 11 bases. The CDR3 DNA reads as TGTGCCAGCAGCCCGGGAGCGTATAGCAATCAGCCCCAGCATTTT. Amino acid sequence: CASSPGAYSNQPQHF.

The rearrangement links TRBV29-1 to TRBJ1-2; D gene ambiguous. Germline-derived CDR1 and CDR2 are SQVTM and ANQGSEA. Trimming pared 6 bases from V and 4 bases from J, leaving 15 bases between. The CDR3 spans 13 residues. The CDR3 coding sequence is TGCAGCGTGTACGTGACGGATTTCTATGGCTACACCTTC. Its translation: CSVYVTDFYGYTF.

The J gene is TRBJ1-2, the V gene TRBV4-1, with TRBD1 identical over 9 bases. CDR1 is MGHRA, CDR2 YSYEKL, per germline. Trimming cost V 2 bases and J 8 bases; bases outside gene matches: 9. The length of the CDR3 is 15 residues. The CDR3 loop reads CASSQKQGAIGGYTF. The CDR3 nucleotides read TGCGCCAGCAGCCAAAAACAGGGGGCGATTGGAGGCTACACCTTC.

The genes are TRBV18 and TRBJ1-4; 10 bases line up with TRBD1. V gave up 2 bases and J gave up 8 bases; unmatched junction bases: 2. Germline CDR1 KGHSH, CDR2 LQKENI. The CDR3 has 14 residues. The CDR3 DNA reads TGTGCCAGCTCACCAGGGACAGGGGAGGAAAAACTGTTTTTT. Its protein product is CASSPGTGEEKLFF. Full variable domain (remainder filled in from reference TRBV18 and TRBJ1-4): NAGVMQNPRHLVRRRGQEARLRCSPMKGHSHVYWYRQLPEEGLKFMVYLQKENIIDESGMPKERFSAEFPKEGPSILRIQQVVRGDSAAYFCASSPGTGEEKLFFGSGTQLSVL.

This chain connects TRBV10-1 to TRBJ1-2; D is uncertain. V was cut by 7 bases and J by 5 bases, with 11 bases left in between. This CDR3 has 12 residues. Germline V lookup: CDR1 WNHNN, CDR2 SYGVQD (reference sequence). CDR3 residues: CASTRLIYGYTF. The CDR3 coding sequence is TGCGCCAGCACCCGACTAATTTATGGCTACACCTTC.

V usage is TRBV2 and J usage is TRBJ1-5, with 8 positions matching TRBD1. CDR3 length: 16 amino acids. Germline V gives CDR1 SNHLY, CDR2 FYNNEI. The trim removed 3 bases at V and 4 bases at J, leaving 8 bases unmatched. This CDR3 reads CASSDRGRRGNQPQHF. As DNA, the CDR3 is TGTGCCAGCAGTGACAGGGGGCGAAGGGGTAATCAGCCCCAGCATTTT.

V is TRBV27 and J is TRBJ2-1; TRBD1 agrees at 7 bases. CDR3 length: 14 residues. V lost 3 bases to trimming and J lost 5 bases; unmatched junction nucleotides: 4. Germline CDR1 is MNHEY and CDR2 is SMNVEV (reference sequence). The CDR3 region is CASSFLTGDNEQFF. The CDR3 DNA sequence: TGTGCCAGCAGTTTCCTTACAGGGGACAATGAGCAGTTCTTC.

The V call is TRBV7-9, the J call TRBJ2-1, with 10 bases fitting TRBD1. Germline V CDR1 and CDR2: SEHNR, FQNEAQ (reference sequence). This CDR3 spans 15 amino acids. V gave up 4 bases and J gave up 4 bases; unmatched junction bases: 4. The CDR3, as DNA: TGTGCCAGCAGCTCGGACAGGGGGATGTACAATGAGCAGTTCTTC. Translation gives CASSSDRGMYNEQFF.

V usage is TRBV27 and J usage is TRBJ2-7; D possibly corresponds to TRBD1 (6 bases). Germline V lookup: CDR1 MNHEY, CDR2 SMNVEV (reference sequence). There are 16 residues in the CDR3. Deletions cut 1 base from V and 5 bases from J, with 18 bases between. The CDR3: CASSLLGGRGIHEQYF. As DNA, the CDR3 is TGTGCCAGCAGTTTATTGGGCGGCAGGGGAATCCACGAGCAGTACTTC.

This chain's CDR3 is CASSRGQLIYGYTF. The CDR3 DNA follows: TGTGCCAGCAGCCGGGGACAGTTAATTTATGGCTACACCTTC. The rearrangement joins TRBV13 to TRBJ1-2, with TRBD1 matching 7 bases. Germline CDR1 and CDR2: PRHDT and FYEKMQ (reference sequence). J gave up 5 bases and V 5 bases, and 8 bases lay outside the gene matches. This CDR3 is 14 amino acids long.

The chain is built from TRBV29-1 and TRBJ1-3; the D is unclear. V was pared by 4 bases and J by 2 bases, with 12 bases between. The CDR3 totals 14 residues. Germline CDR1 is SQVTM and CDR2 is ANQGSEA. The chain's CDR3 is CSVVGSSPGNTIYF. As DNA, the CDR3 is TGCAGCGTTGTCGGGAGCTCCCCTGGAAACACCATATATTTT.

CDR3 loop: CASSSSGTPHSSGNTIYF. CDR3 in DNA: TGCGCCAGCAGCTCCTCCGGGACACCTCACTCCTCTGGAAACACCATATATTTT. This chain joins TRBV5-1 and TRBJ1-3, with D possibly TRBD1 on 6 matching bases. CDR3 length equals 18 residues. V was cut by 3 bases and J by 0 bases, with 19 bases left in between. Germline-derived CDR1 and CDR2 are SGHRS and YFSETQ. Using reference TRBV5-1 and TRBJ1-3 for the parts outside the CDR3, the full variable domain is KAGVTQTPRYLIKTRGQQVTLSCSPISGHRSVSWYQQTPGQGLQFLFEYFSETQRNKGNFPGRFSGRQFSNSRSEMNVSTLELGDSALYLCASSSSGTPHSSGNTIYFGEGSWLTVV.